Described below is a single TCR beta chain sequence and its context. While infection was still active, Seattle patients were enrolled and then followed longitudinally. The record originates from a study of blood T cell repertoires in COVID-19. Study-wide context: COVID-19 samples, acute and convalescent, were from the United States, Italy and Spain. T cells, B-cell-depleted T cells, or PBMCs supplied cDNA or gDNA.

CDR3 length: 15 residues. V was trimmed by 2 bases and J by 3 bases, leaving 13 bases between them. Germline CDR1 and CDR2: MNHEY and SVGAGI. In the authors' methods: Amplification of reference gene primers was used by the study to estimate nucleated cell counts. Some clones are missing from TCRdb's copy, which holds only in-frame ones; the method was immunoSEQ multiplex PCR. V and J calls and clone size follow that table, whereas D and trimming were derived from the DNA. The sample gives fewer than 650,000 clones, approximately 91% of which show up once; under 8.5% is in the top ten. The source material was peripheral blood. The source is a woman aged 45-65 years with COVID-19, enrolled during active disease. The rearrangement joins TRBV6-5 to TRBJ1-2, with D possibly being TRBD1 (6 bases). CDR3: CASSYNRESHYGYTF. As DNA, the CDR3 is TGTGCCAGCAGTTACAACAGGGAGTCTCACTATGGCTACACCTTC.